One sample yielded the 7 T cell receptor beta chains listed below, sequenced in a study of T cell changes during pregnancy in multiple sclerosis. Produced via immunoSEQ multiplex PCR; TCRdb's table is partial and in-frame only. The sample contains about 93,000 clones, 80% to 95% of which appear only once. The sequencing here drew on peripheral blood, taken after pregnancy. These receptors were taken from a female donor with multiple sclerosis, enrolled in a pregnancy study.

The chain links TRBV19 to TRBJ2-4, with 7 bases matching TRBD1. The germline gives CDR1 LNHDA, CDR2 SQIVND (reference sequence). The CDR3 totals 13 residues. Trimming removed 5 bases from V and 9 bases from J; junction bases left unmatched: 7. CDR3 protein: CASSSDRALIQYF. The CDR3 DNA reads as TGTGCCAGTAGTTCCGACAGGGCCCTCATTCAGTACTTC.

This chain uses TRBV9 with TRBJ2-7; possibly TRBD2 for D (6 bases). Germline-derived CDR1 and CDR2 are SGDLS and YYNGEE. V lost 0 bases to trimming and J lost 3 bases, with 13 bases between them. The CDR3 has 15 amino acids. CDR3 nucleotides: TGTGCCAGCAGCGTAGCGGGGGATAGGGTCTACGAGCAGTACTTC. It codes for CASSVAGDRVYEQYF.

This chain links TRBV18 with TRBJ1-5; 7 bases align to TRBD1. Unmatched junction bases numbered 3, after V lost 6 bases and J lost 4 bases. This CDR3 spans 13 amino acids. Looked up from germline, CDR1 is KGHSH and CDR2 is LQKENI. The DNA of the CDR3 is TGTGCCAGCTCGGCACAGGGGAATCAGCCCCAGCATTTT. It codes for CASSAQGNQPQHF.

This chain links TRBV30 with TRBJ2-7; maybe TRBD1 (6 bases). The CDR3 loop spans 15 amino acids. Per germline, CDR1 GTSNPN and CDR2 SVGIG (reference sequence). The germline V and J ends were trimmed by 0 bases and 0 bases, with 12 bases remaining between them. CDR3 in amino acids: CAWSVLGGYSYEQYF. The CDR3 DNA sequence: TGTGCCTGGAGTGTACTAGGGGGTTACTCCTACGAGCAGTACTTC.

The sample holds a few counts of this clone. The genes are TRBV5-1 and TRBJ1-2; 10 positions match TRBD1. The CDR3 loop spans 13 amino acids. V shed 7 bases, J shed 7 bases, and the junction held 7 bases outside the gene matches. Germline V gene data show CDR1 as SGHRS and CDR2 as YFSETQ. The CDR3 DNA reads TGCGCCAGCCTTGGGACAGGGGCTGTTGGCTACACCTTC. It encodes CASLGTGAVGYTF.

The J gene is TRBJ2-2, the V gene TRBV11-3; TRBD2 matches 9 bases. CDR3 length: 18 residues. V lost 6 bases, J lost 1 base, and 12 bases stayed unmatched. CDR1 is SGHNT, CDR2 YENEEA, per germline. The CDR3: CASRLAGLGQGNTGELFF. The CDR3 DNA is TGTGCCAGCAGACTAGCGGGTTTGGGTCAGGGGAACACCGGGGAGCTGTTTTTT.

This clone was seen just once. The chain combines TRBV11-2 with TRBJ1-2; 9 positions agree with TRBD1. This CDR3 comprises 14 residues. The ends lost 6 bases at V and 8 bases at J; junction bases unmatched: 10. Germline CDR1 is SGHAT and CDR2 is FQNNGV. The CDR3 DNA reads TGTGCCAGCAGGCTCACAGGGGGCGCGGGGGGCTACACCTTC. Amino acid sequence: CASRLTGGAGGYTF.